Each of the 9 T cell receptor beta chains below was sequenced from the same sample in a study of T-cell reconstitution after alpha-beta-depleted transplantation in children. Molecular barcoding with unique molecular identifiers was used for the TCRbeta library. One entry per CDR3 protein, called by TCRdb with MiXCR from the PCR reads. The sample consists of over 550,000 distinct CDR3 sequences, more than 9% of them appearing once. Sequenced material: PBMCs from the stem cell graft donor, taken from the stem cell graft. These receptors were taken from a human donor who donated a stem cell graft to a child with acute myeloid leukemia.

Only a few counts were recorded for this clonotype. V is TRBV7-3 and J is TRBJ2-1, with 8 bases lining up with TRBD2. From germline, CDR1 is SGHTA and CDR2 FQGTGA. V lost 5 bases and J lost 8; bases outside the gene matches: 14. CDR3 size: 16 residues. As DNA, the CDR3 is TGTGCCAGCAGCCCCCCCCCGGGAGGGCCTAGTGATGAGCAGTTCTTC. It is translated as CASSPPPGGPSDEQFF.

This clonotype was seen a single time. The gene calls are TRBV20-1 and TRBJ2-7; maybe TRBD1 (6 bases). Trimming left V 5 bases short and J 3 bases short, with 11 bases between. The CDR3 is 12 residues long. The germline gives CDR1 DFQATT, CDR2 SNEGSKA (reference sequence). Written as DNA, the CDR3 is TGCAGTGCTGGAACGACAGGCTACGAGCAGTACTTC. It translates to CSAGTTGYEQYF.

In this sample, this clonotype turned up a few times. This sequence joins TRBV29-1 and TRBJ1-2; unclear D gene. The CDR3 runs 12 residues. V was cut by 4 bases and J by 8 bases, with 14 bases left in between. Germline CDR1 and CDR2: SQVTM and ANQGSEA. CDR3 in amino acids: CSVGTPAAGYTF. CDR3 DNA sequence: TGCAGCGTTGGTACACCAGCAGCCGGCTACACCTTC.

The V call is TRBV27, the J call TRBJ2-1; perhaps D is TRBD1 or TRBD2 (7 bases each). CDR3 length: 16 residues. Looked up from germline, CDR1 is MNHEY and CDR2 is SMNVEV (reference sequence). Trimming removed 5 bases from V and 2 bases from J, with 16 bases in between. The CDR3 bases are TGTGCCAGCAGTCCACCCAGGGGGGGCGCCTACAATGAGCAGTTCTTC. Translated, it gives CASSPPRGGAYNEQFF.

V is TRBV7-2 and J is TRBJ1-1; D ambiguous. Trimming took 0 bases from V and 3 from J, leaving 29 bases between them. There are 21 residues in the CDR3. Germline values: CDR1 SGHTA, CDR2 FQGNSA. The CDR3 here is CASSLAPHVRPEFTSDTEAFF. CDR3 bases: TGTGCCAGCAGCTTAGCGCCGCACGTCAGACCGGAATTCACGTCCGACACTGAAGCTTTCTTT.

This clonotype was observed at least ten times. The rearrangement links TRBV20-1 to TRBJ2-1; D gene ambiguous. The CDR3 contains 12 residues. Germline loops: CDR1 DFQATT, CDR2 SNEGSKA (reference sequence). Trimming shortened V by 1 base and J by 6 bases, and 7 bases separated the two germline ends. The CDR3 sequence is CSARAGPNEQFF. The CDR3 nucleotides read TGCAGTGCTAGAGCCGGGCCCAATGAGCAGTTCTTC.

This clonotype occurred a few times. V is TRBV7-2 and J is TRBJ1-1; TRBD1 aligns across 8 bases. With 4 bases clipped from V and 5 bases from J, the junction kept 12 bases outside the gene matches. CDR1 is SGHTA and CDR2 is FQGNSA in the germline V gene. CDR3 length: 16 amino acids. The chain's CDR3 is CASSSPRQGARTEAFF. CDR3 coding DNA: TGTGCCAGCAGCTCCCCCCGGCAGGGGGCGCGTACTGAAGCTTTCTTT. Full variable domain (remainder filled in from reference TRBV7-2 and TRBJ1-1): GAGVSQSPSNKVTEKGKDVELRCDPISGHTALYWYRQSLGQGLEFLIYFQGNSAPDKSGLPSDRFSAERTGGSVSTLTIQRTQQEDSAVYLCASSSPRQGARTEAFFGQGTRLTVV.

The chain joins TRBV20-1 to TRBJ2-1; 10 bases map to TRBD2. Germline values: CDR1 DFQATT, CDR2 SNEGSKA (reference sequence). V was clipped by 1 base and J by 4 bases; unmatched bases: 4. The CDR3 has 15 amino acids. The CDR3, as DNA: TGCAGTGCTAGAGCTTTAGCGGGAGGATACAATGAGCAGTTCTTC. Translated: CSARALAGGYNEQFF.

On this clonotype itself: Relative to the germline gene, one junction end is altered; a read error may explain this. The chain employs TRBV6-5 and TRBJ1-3; D unclear. The CDR3 has 15 residues. From germline, CDR1 is MNHEY and CDR2 SVGAGI. CDR3 in amino acids: CASSDSRPSGNTIYF. CDR3 nucleotide sequence: TGTGCCAGCAGTGACTCCAGGCCCTCTGGAAACACCATATATTTT.